These 8 T cell receptor beta chains share one sample of origin, sequenced in a study of OX40 agonist ivuxolimab in advanced cancers. Method: immunoSEQ multiplex PCR; TCRdb's copy keeps in-frame clones and lacks some. The top ten hold around 8.2% of the sample, which has about 67,000 clones, over 75% seen once. The sequencing used CD4+ or CD8+ T cells sorted from blood, collected in a trial of the OX40 agonist ivuxolimab. Every receptor here comes from an adult with an advanced solid tumor such as melanoma, head and neck, liver or kidney cancer.

The chain couples TRBV7-2 to TRBJ2-7; 9 nucleotides match TRBD2. Germline CDR1 reads SGHTA; CDR2 reads FQGNSA. The CDR3 spans 14 residues. The ends lost 1 base at V and 4 bases at J; junction bases unmatched: 2. Written as DNA, the CDR3 is TGTGCCAGCAGCTTAGGCCTAGCGGGGTACGAGCAGTACTTC. This encodes CASSLGLAGYEQYF.

The gene calls are TRBV25-1 and TRBJ2-7; TRBD2 matches 11 bases. The CDR3 totals 15 residues. The germline V gene has CDR1 MGHDK and CDR2 SYGVNS. With V trimmed by 2 bases and J by 3 bases, 3 bases remained unmatched. The CDR3 DNA follows: TGTGCCAGCAGTGAACCTGGGACTAGCGGCTACGAGCAGTACTTC. As protein: CASSEPGTSGYEQYF.

CDR3 sequence (DNA): TGTGCCAGCAGCTTAATAGGGCTAGCGGTAACGCAGTATTTT. This translates into CASSLIGLAVTQYF. The chain combines TRBV7-2 with TRBJ2-3; TRBD2 matches at 7 bases. CDR3 size: 14 residues. The germline V gene has CDR1 SGHTA and CDR2 FQGNSA. V shed 2 bases, J shed 9 bases, and the junction held 8 bases outside the gene matches.

This sequence joins TRBV7-2 and TRBJ2-2, with 14 positions matching TRBD2. Trimming at V came to 5 bases and at J to 0 bases, leaving 5 bases not matched to a gene. This CDR3 contains 18 residues. Germline loops: CDR1 SGHTA, CDR2 FQGNSA. Here the CDR3 reads CASSRTSGGTPNTGELFF. CDR3 in DNA: TGTGCCAGCAGCCGGACTAGCGGGGGGACCCCGAACACCGGGGAGCTGTTTTTT.

J is TRBJ2-1 and V is TRBV28, with TRBD2 matching 9 bases. From germline, CDR1 is MDHEN and CDR2 SYDVKM. The V gene end was trimmed by 3 bases and the J gene end by 2 bases; junction bases not matched to a gene: 14. The CDR3 runs to 19 residues. CDR3: CASSFPSGASPRPYNEQFF. The CDR3 coding sequence is TGTGCCAGCAGTTTCCCTAGCGGGGCCTCTCCCAGGCCCTACAATGAGCAGTTCTTC.

This clone has a single count. This chain joins TRBV2 and TRBJ1-2, with D maybe TRBD1 (5 bases). Trimming cost V 3 bases and J 3 bases, with 11 bases left between them. Germline V gene lookup returns CDR1 SNHLY and CDR2 FYNNEI. There are 14 residues in the CDR3. In DNA form, the CDR3 reads TGTGCCAGCAGTGATAGGGGCCGCGACTATGGCTACACCTTC. Encoded protein: CASSDRGRDYGYTF.

This chain uses TRBV19 with TRBJ1-5, with D possibly matching TRBD1 (5 bases). Deletions cut 2 bases from V and 6 bases from J, with 8 bases between. The CDR3 has 13 amino acids. Germline assignment: CDR1 LNHDA and CDR2 SQIVND (reference sequence). This CDR3 reads CASSIQGPQPQHF. The DNA for the CDR3 is TGTGCCAGTAGTATACAGGGCCCTCAGCCCCAGCATTTT. Using reference TRBV19 and TRBJ1-5 for the parts outside the CDR3, the full variable domain is DGGITQSPKYLFRKEGQNVTLSCEQNLNHDAMYWYRQDPGQGLRLIYYSQIVNDFQKGDIAEGYSVSREKKESFPLTVTSAQKNPTAFYLCASSIQGPQPQHFGDGTRLSIL.

This clone has just a few counts. The chain has TRBV4-3 and TRBJ1-3, with D perhaps TRBD1 (6 bases). Germline CDR1 and CDR2: LGHNA and YSLEER. The V end was cut by 3 bases, the J end by 0 bases, with 15 bases between. This CDR3 contains 17 residues. Here the CDR3 DNA reads TGCGCCAGCAGCCAGGAACGGGACACCGACTCTGGAAACACCATATATTTT. It yields the protein CASSQERDTDSGNTIYF.